These 3 T cell receptor beta chains were sequenced from one sample in a study of T cells in Graves' hyperthyroidism and ophthalmopathy. The investigators amplified TCR beta CDR3 regions from RNA transcripts. TCR CDR3 regions were first amplified by RT-PCR with HTBI primers. MiXCR was run by TCRdb on the multiplex PCR reads, yielding one entry per CDR3 protein. The table has about 500,000 distinct CDR3 sequences, 17% seen once. Sequencing input: blood. Source of these receptors: a woman aged 18-29 years with Graves' ophthalmopathy.

This clonotype has ten or more counts. The genes are TRBV5-8 and TRBJ1-2; D is perhaps TRBD1 (6 bases). V gave up 4 bases and J gave up 4 bases, with 17 bases separating them. Germline loops: CDR1 SGHTS, CDR2 YDEGEE. The CDR3 length is 15 residues. The CDR3 DNA sequence: TGTGCCAGCAGCCGTTCGTCTGGACAGACCTATGGCTACACCTTC. Amino acids: CASSRSSGQTYGYTF.

CDR3 sequence: CAISGNYEQYF. The CDR3 DNA follows: TGTGCCATCAGTGGCAACTACGAGCAGTACTTC. This sequence joins TRBV10-3 and TRBJ2-7; D gene uncertain. Germline V gene data show CDR1 as ENHRY and CDR2 as SYGVKD. The CDR3 consists of 11 residues. V was shortened by 4 bases and J by 3 bases, with 4 bases between the two germline ends.

The chain joins TRBV30 to TRBJ2-7; D remains unclear. Trimming left V 1 base short and J 6 bases short, with 10 bases between. The CDR3 covers 12 residues. From germline, CDR1 is GTSNPN and CDR2 SVGIG (reference sequence). The CDR3 protein is CAWSGPVGEQYF. DNA for the CDR3: TGTGCCTGGAGTGGACCGGTTGGCGAGCAGTACTTC.